This TCR beta chain was found in a study of blood T cell repertoires in COVID-19. The wider study: From T cells, B-cell-depleted T cells, or PBMCs came the material, which was cDNA or gDNA.

The V end lost 5 bases, the J end lost 5 bases, and 15 bases lay between the germline ends. Per the germline V gene, CDR1 is SGHVS and CDR2 is FNYEAQ. CDR3 length equals 14 residues. The table came from immunoSEQ multiplex PCR; TCRdb's copy has only in-frame clones and leaves some out. The sample has 250,000 or so clones, 87% seen once. This clone was observed once. Participants had their cohort set by participant-reported clinical history. Material for sequencing was PBMCs or T cells enriched from blood (not recorded which). The TCR sequence derives from a woman aged 30 to 39 with acute COVID-19. J is TRBJ2-5 and V is TRBV7-6; weak D call: TRBD1 (5 bases). The CDR3 region has the DNA TGTGCCAGCAGCCGCAGGGTGGGGATCGAGACCCAGTACTTC. It codes for CASSRRVGIETQYF. Filled out from reference TRBV7-6 and TRBJ2-5, the complete variable domain reads GAGVSQSPRYKVTKRGQDVALRCDPISGHVSLYWYRQALGQGPEFLTYFNYEAQQDKSGLPNDRFSAERPEGSISTLTIQRTEQRDSAMYRCASSRRVGIETQYFGPGTRLLVL.